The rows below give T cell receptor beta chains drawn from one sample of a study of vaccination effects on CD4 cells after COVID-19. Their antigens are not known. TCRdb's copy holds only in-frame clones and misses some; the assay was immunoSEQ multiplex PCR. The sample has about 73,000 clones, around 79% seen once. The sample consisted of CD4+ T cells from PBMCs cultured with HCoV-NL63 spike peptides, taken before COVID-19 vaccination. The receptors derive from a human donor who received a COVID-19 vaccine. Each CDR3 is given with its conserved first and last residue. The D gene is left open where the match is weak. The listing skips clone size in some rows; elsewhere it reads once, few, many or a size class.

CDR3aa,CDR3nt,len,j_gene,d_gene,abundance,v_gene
CASSQRALNTGELFF,TGTGCCAGCAGTCAACGGGCCCTGAACACCGGGGAGCTGTTTTTT,15,TRBJ2-2,NA,NA,TRBV2
CATSDRTSGGRADTQYF,TGTGCCACCAGTGATCGTACTAGCGGGGGGAGGGCAGATACGCAGTATTTT,17,TRBJ2-3,TRBD2,NA,TRBV24-1
CASSHREGYGYTF,TGTGCCAGCAGCCACAGGGAGGGCTATGGCTACACCTTC,13,TRBJ1-2,NA,NA,TRBV3-1/TRBV3-2
CASSPSGGTYNEQFF,TGTGCCAGCTCACCATCAGGGGGAACCTACAATGAGCAGTTCTTC,15,TRBJ2-1,TRBD1,NA,TRBV18
CASSTTGAQKTQYF,TGTGCCAGCAGTACCACAGGGGCTCAGAAGACCCAGTACTTC,14,TRBJ2-5,TRBD1,NA,TRBV6-5
CATSRGVQETQYF,TGTGCCACCAGCAGGGGTGTTCAAGAGACCCAGTACTTC,13,TRBJ2-5,NA,NA,TRBV7-3
CASSPRLAGGSPDTQYF,TGCGCCAGCAGCCCTCGACTAGCGGGGGGGAGCCCAGATACGCAGTATTTT,17,TRBJ2-3,TRBD2,NA,TRBV5-1
CASSVEASGESTDTQYF,TGTGCCAGCAGCGTAGAAGCCAGCGGGGAGAGCACAGATACGCAGTATTTT,17,TRBJ2-3,TRBD2,NA,TRBV9
CASGKAPGGSNTEAFF,TGTGCCAGCGGTAAAGCACCAGGGGGTTCGAACACTGAAGCTTTCTTT,16,TRBJ1-1,TRBD1,NA,TRBV7-2
CASSGGETQYF,TGCGCCAGCAGTGGGGGCGAGACCCAGTACTTC,11,TRBJ2-5,NA,NA,TRBV10-2
CASSLDGNSGNTIYF,TGCGCCAGCAGCTTGGATGGGAACTCTGGAAACACCATATATTTT,15,TRBJ1-3,NA,NA,TRBV5-1
CASSQSGLAGVTGELFF,TGCGCCAGCAGCCAATCGGGACTAGCGGGGGTCACCGGGGAGCTGTTTTTT,17,TRBJ2-2,TRBD2,few,TRBV4-1
CASTLEWGGVQETQYF,TGTGCCAGCACCCTCGAGTGGGGGGGCGTCCAAGAGACCCAGTACTTC,16,TRBJ2-5,NA,NA,TRBV7-8
CASSQDEFVAGELFF,TGTGCCAGCAGCCAAGATGAGTTCGTGGCCGGGGAGCTGTTTTTT,15,TRBJ2-2,NA,NA,TRBV3-1/TRBV3-2
CASSYAGAQETQYF,TGTGCCAGCAGTTACGCGGGCGCTCAAGAGACCCAGTACTTC,14,TRBJ2-5,NA,NA,TRBV6-6
CAWSRTGANYGYTF,TGTGCCTGGAGTCGGACAGGGGCTAACTATGGCTACACCTTC,14,TRBJ1-2,TRBD1,NA,TRBV30
CASSLGAGGNEKLFF,TGTGCCAGCAGCCTAGGGGCAGGGGGTAATGAAAAACTGTTTTTT,15,TRBJ1-4,TRBD1,NA,TRBV7-7
CASSPPTGDGTEAFF,TGTGCCAGTAGTCCGCCGACAGGGGACGGCACTGAAGCTTTCTTT,15,TRBJ1-1,TRBD1,NA,TRBV19
CATSVSNQPQHF,TGTGCCACCAGTGTTAGCAATCAGCCCCAGCATTTT,12,TRBJ1-5,NA,few,TRBV24-1
CASSLGQGARRTGELFF,TGTGCCAGCAGCCTGGGACAGGGGGCGCGGCGGACCGGGGAGCTGTTTTTT,17,TRBJ2-2,TRBD1,once,TRBV5-4
CASSLQGLNEKLFF,TGTGCCAGCAGCTTACAGGGGCTCAATGAAAAACTGTTTTTT,14,TRBJ1-4,TRBD1,NA,TRBV5-6
CAISGSENTEAFF,TGTGCCATCAGTGGGTCCGAGAACACTGAAGCTTTCTTT,13,TRBJ1-1,NA,NA,TRBV10-3
CASSPRTGYGYTF,TGTGCCAGCAGTCCCAGGACAGGCTATGGCTACACCTTC,13,TRBJ1-2,TRBD1,NA,TRBV6-2/TRBV6-3
CASSLITGDTDTQYF,TGCGCCAGCAGCTTGATTACAGGCGACACAGATACGCAGTATTTT,15,TRBJ2-3,NA,NA,TRBV5-1
CSASSAAHGELFF,TGCAGTGCTAGTTCGGCCGCCCACGGGGAGCTGTTTTTT,13,TRBJ2-2,NA,NA,TRBV20-1
CASSIEGKSYNEQFF,TGTGCCAGTAGTATCGAGGGGAAGTCCTACAATGAGCAGTTCTTC,15,TRBJ2-1,NA,NA,TRBV19
CASSVSQGDWQETQYF,TGTGCCAGCAGTGTATCACAGGGAGATTGGCAAGAGACCCAGTACTTC,16,TRBJ2-5,NA,few,TRBV6-1
CASTLGGAAGNEQFF,TGTGCCAGCACCCTTGGGGGGGCCGCGGGGAATGAGCAGTTCTTC,15,TRBJ2-1,NA,NA,TRBV28
CASQGRGLGNQPQHF,TGTGCCTCTCAGGGGAGAGGGCTTGGCAATCAGCCCCAGCATTTT,15,TRBJ1-5,NA,NA,TRBV30
CASSLVDGADSPLHF,TGTGCCAGCAGCTTAGTTGATGGGGCCGATTCACCCCTCCACTTT,15,TRBJ1-6,NA,NA,TRBV7-8
CASSPLGGRTYNEQFF,TGTGCCAGCAGCCCACTTGGGGGCCGGACCTACAATGAGCAGTTCTTC,16,TRBJ2-1,NA,few,TRBV7-9
CASSTEGAPGNTIYF,TGTGCCAGCAGTACCGAGGGGGCACCTGGAAACACCATATATTTT,15,TRBJ1-3,TRBD1,NA,TRBV6-5
CASSSGQDLETQYF,TGCGCCAGCAGTAGCGGGCAGGACCTTGAGACCCAGTACTTC,14,TRBJ2-5,NA,few,TRBV10-1
CASSSAESNQPQHF,TGTGCCAGCAGTTCAGCAGAGTCAAATCAGCCCCAGCATTTT,14,TRBJ1-5,NA,NA,TRBV28
CASSQETTQNSPLHF,TGCGCCAGCAGCCAAGAAACCACACAAAATTCACCCCTCCACTTT,15,TRBJ1-6,NA,NA,TRBV4-3
CASSQVVRETQYF,TGCGCCAGCAGCCAAGTGGTACGGGAGACCCAGTACTTC,13,TRBJ2-5,NA,few,TRBV4-1
CASSLGRPGDTQYF,TGCGCCAGCAGCCTTGGGCGCCCGGGAGATACGCAGTATTTT,14,TRBJ2-3,NA,NA,TRBV10-1
CASSYSGYSGNTIYF,TGTGCCAGCAGTTACTCAGGATACTCTGGAAACACCATATATTTT,15,TRBJ1-3,NA,NA,TRBV6-6
CASNPSAGGSPQYF,TGTGCCAGCAATCCCTCGGCGGGGGGTAGTCCGCAGTACTTC,14,TRBJ2-5,TRBD2,NA,TRBV6-5
CASSRTGDHSGANVLTF,TGTGCCAGCAGCCGGACAGGCGACCACTCTGGGGCCAACGTCCTGACTTTC,17,TRBJ2-6,TRBD1,NA,TRBV9
CASSPGTANEKLFF,TGCGCCAGCAGCCCCGGGACAGCTAATGAAAAACTGTTTTTT,14,TRBJ1-4,TRBD1,NA,TRBV10-1